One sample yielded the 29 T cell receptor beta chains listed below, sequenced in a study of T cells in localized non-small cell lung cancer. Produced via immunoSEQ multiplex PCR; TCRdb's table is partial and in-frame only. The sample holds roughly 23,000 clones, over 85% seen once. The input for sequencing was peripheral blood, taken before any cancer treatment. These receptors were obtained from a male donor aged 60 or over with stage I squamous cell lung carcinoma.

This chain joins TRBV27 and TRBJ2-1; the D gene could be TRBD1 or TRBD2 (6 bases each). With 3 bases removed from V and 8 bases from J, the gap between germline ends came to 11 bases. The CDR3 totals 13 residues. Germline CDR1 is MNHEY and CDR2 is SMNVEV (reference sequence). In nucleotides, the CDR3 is TGTGCCAGCAGTTTTTGGGGGGCCGATGAGCAGTTCTTC. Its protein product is CASSFWGADEQFF.

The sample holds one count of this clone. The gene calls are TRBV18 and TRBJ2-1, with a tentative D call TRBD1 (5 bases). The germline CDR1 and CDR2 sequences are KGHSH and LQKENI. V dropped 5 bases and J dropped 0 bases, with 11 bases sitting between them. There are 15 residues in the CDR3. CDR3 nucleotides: TGTGCCAGCTCAGCGCAGGGCAGCTCCTACAATGAGCAGTTCTTC. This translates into CASSAQGSSYNEQFF.

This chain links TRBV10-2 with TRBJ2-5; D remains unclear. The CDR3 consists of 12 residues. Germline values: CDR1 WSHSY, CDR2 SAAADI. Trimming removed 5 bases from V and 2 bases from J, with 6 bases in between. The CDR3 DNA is TGCGCCAGCAGTAAGGGACAAGAGACCCAGTACTTC. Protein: CASSKGQETQYF.

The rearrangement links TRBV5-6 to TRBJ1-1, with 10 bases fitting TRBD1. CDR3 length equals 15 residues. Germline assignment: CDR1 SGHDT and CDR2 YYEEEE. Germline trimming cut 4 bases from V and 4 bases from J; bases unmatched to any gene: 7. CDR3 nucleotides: TGTGCCAGCAGCCAGGGACAGGGGTATAGCACTGAAGCTTTCTTT. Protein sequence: CASSQGQGYSTEAFF.

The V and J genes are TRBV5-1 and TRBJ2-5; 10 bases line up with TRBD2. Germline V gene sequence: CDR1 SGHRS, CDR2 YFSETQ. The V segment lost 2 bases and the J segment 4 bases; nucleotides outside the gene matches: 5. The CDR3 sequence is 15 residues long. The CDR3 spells CASSFERGGGETQYF. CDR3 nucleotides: TGCGCCAGCAGCTTTGAGCGGGGGGGCGGAGAGACCCAGTACTTC. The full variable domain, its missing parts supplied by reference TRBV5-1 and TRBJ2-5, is KAGVTQTPRYLIKTRGQQVTLSCSPISGHRSVSWYQQTPGQGLQFLFEYFSETQRNKGNFPGRFSGRQFSNSRSEMNVSTLELGDSALYLCASSFERGGGETQYFGPGTRLLVL.

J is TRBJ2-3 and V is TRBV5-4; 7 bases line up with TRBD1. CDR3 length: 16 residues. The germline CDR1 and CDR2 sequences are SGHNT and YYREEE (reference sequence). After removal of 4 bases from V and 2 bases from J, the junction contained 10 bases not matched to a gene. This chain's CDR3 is CASSPSGQHFTDTQYF. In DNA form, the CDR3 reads TGTGCCAGCAGCCCCTCGGGACAGCATTTCACAGATACGCAGTATTTT.

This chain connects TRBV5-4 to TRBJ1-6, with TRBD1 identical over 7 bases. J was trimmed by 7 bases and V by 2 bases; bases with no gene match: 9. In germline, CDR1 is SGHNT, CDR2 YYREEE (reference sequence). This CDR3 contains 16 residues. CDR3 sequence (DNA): TGTGCCAGCAGCTTCCCGACAGGGCAGGCGAATTCACCCCTCCACTTT. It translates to CASSFPTGQANSPLHF.

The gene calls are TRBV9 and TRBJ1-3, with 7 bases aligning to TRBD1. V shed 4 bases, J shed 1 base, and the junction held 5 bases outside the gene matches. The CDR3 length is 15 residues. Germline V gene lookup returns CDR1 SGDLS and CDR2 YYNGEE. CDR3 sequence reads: CASSTSDRSGNTIYF. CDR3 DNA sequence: TGTGCCAGCAGCACCTCGGACAGGTCTGGAAACACCATATATTTT.

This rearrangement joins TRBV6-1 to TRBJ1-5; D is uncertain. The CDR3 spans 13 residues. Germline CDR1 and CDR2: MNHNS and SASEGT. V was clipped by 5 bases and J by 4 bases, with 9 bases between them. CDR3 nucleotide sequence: TGTGCCAGCAGTAGTACCCCGAATCAGCCCCAGCATTTT. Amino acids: CASSSTPNQPQHF.

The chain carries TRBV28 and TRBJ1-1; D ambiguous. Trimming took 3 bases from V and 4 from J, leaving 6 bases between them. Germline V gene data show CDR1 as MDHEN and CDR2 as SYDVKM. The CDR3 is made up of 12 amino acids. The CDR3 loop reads CASSLFGTEAFF. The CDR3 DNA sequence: TGTGCCAGCAGTTTGTTCGGCACTGAAGCTTTCTTT.

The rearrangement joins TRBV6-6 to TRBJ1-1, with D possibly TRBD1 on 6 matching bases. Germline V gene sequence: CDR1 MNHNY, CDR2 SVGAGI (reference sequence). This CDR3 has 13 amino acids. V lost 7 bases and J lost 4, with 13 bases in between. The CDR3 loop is CASKQGKVTEAFF. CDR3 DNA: TGTGCCAGCAAGCAGGGGAAGGTCACTGAAGCTTTCTTT.

DNA of the CDR3: TGTGCCAGCAGCCAGGAGGGGGGGCTACAGAACACTGAAGCTTTCTTT. It is translated as CASSQEGGLQNTEAFF. This rearrangement joins TRBV9 to TRBJ1-1; a weak D match, TRBD1 (6 bases). The CDR3 length is 16 residues. Germline V gene sequence: CDR1 SGDLS, CDR2 YYNGEE. V lost 4 bases and J lost 1, with 17 bases in between.

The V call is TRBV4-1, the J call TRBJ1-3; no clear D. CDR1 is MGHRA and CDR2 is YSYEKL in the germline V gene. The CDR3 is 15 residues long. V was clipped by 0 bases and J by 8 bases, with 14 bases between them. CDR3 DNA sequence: TGCGCCAGCAGCCAAGATCAGAGGCAGCCCTACACCATATATTTT. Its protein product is CASSQDQRQPYTIYF.

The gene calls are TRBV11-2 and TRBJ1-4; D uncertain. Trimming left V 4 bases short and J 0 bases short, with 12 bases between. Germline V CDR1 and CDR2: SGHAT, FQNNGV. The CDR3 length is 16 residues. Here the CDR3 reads CASSSTVIATNEKLFF. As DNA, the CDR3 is TGTGCCAGCAGCTCAACAGTGATCGCAACTAATGAAAAACTGTTTTTT.

The CDR3: CASSATERLSGNTIYF. The CDR3 DNA is TGTGCCAGCAGTGCGACAGAGAGGCTTTCCGGAAACACCATATATTTT. The chain combines TRBV6-1 with TRBJ1-3; D is possibly TRBD1 (5 bases). With 4 bases removed from V and 4 bases from J, the gap between germline ends came to 17 bases. The CDR3 is 16 residues long. Germline loops: CDR1 MNHNS, CDR2 SASEGT.

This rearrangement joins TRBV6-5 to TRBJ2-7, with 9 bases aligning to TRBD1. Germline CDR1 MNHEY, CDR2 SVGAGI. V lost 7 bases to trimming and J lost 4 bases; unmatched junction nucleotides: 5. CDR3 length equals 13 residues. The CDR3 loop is CASKQGAKYEQYF. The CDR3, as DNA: TGTGCCAGCAAACAGGGGGCGAAATACGAGCAGTACTTC.

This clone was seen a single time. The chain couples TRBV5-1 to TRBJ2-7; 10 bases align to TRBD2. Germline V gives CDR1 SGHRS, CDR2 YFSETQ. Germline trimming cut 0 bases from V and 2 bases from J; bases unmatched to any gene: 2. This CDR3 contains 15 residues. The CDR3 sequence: CASSLGSGGAYEQYF. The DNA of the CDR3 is TGCGCCAGCAGCTTGGGCAGCGGGGGGGCCTACGAGCAGTACTTC.

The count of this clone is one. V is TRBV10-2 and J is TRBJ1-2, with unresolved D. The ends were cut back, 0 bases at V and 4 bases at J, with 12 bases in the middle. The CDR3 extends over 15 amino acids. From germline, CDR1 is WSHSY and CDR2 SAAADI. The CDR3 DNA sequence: TGCGCCAGCAGTGAGTCGACTTTCGGGTTCTATGGCTACACCTTC. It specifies CASSESTFGFYGYTF.

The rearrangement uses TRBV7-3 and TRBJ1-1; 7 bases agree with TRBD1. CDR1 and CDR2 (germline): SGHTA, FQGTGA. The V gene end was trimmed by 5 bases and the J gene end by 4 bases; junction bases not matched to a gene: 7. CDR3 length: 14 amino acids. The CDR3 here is CASSTTTGSTEAFF. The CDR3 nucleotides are TGTGCCAGCAGCACAACGACAGGGAGCACTGAAGCTTTCTTT.

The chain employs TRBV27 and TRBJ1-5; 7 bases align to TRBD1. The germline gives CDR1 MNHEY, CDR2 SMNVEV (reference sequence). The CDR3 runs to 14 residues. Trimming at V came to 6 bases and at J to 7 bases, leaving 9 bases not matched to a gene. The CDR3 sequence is CASSLRDSSQPQHF. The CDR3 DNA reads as TGTGCCAGCAGCCTCCGGGACAGCTCCCAGCCCCAGCATTTT.

This CDR3 is CASSMQGARSNQPQHF. DNA of the CDR3: TGTGCCAGTAGTATGCAGGGGGCTCGCAGTAATCAGCCCCAGCATTTT. This chain uses TRBV19 with TRBJ1-5; 8 bases line up with TRBD1. The V and J ends lost 3 bases and 4 bases, in that order; junction bases with no gene match: 8. The germline CDR1 and CDR2 sequences are LNHDA and SQIVND (reference sequence). The CDR3 contains 16 residues.

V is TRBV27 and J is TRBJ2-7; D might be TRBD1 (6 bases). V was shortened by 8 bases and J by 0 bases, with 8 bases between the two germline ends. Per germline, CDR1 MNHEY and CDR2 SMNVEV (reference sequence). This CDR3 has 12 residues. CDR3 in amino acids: CASARGSYEQYF. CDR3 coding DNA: TGTGCCAGCGCCAGGGGCTCCTACGAGCAGTACTTC.

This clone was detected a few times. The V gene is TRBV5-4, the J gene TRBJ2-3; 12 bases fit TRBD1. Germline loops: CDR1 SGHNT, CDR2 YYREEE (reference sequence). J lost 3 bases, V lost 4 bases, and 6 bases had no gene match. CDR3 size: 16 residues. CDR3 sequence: CASSVWGQGATDTQYF. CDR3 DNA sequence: TGTGCCAGCAGCGTGTGGGGACAGGGGGCAACAGATACGCAGTATTTT.

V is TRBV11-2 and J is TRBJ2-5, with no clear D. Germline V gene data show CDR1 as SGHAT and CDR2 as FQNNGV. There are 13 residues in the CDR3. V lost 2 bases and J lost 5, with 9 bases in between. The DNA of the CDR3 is TGTGCCAGCAGCTTAAGTCTCTTTGAGACCCAGTACTTC. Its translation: CASSLSLFETQYF.

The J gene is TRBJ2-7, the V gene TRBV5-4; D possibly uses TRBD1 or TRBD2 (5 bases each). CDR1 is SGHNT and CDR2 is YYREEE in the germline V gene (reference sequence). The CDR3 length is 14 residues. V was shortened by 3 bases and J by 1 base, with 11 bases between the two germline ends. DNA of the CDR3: TGTGCCAGCAGCTCCCGGGACGGATCCTACGAGCAGTACTTC. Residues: CASSSRDGSYEQYF.

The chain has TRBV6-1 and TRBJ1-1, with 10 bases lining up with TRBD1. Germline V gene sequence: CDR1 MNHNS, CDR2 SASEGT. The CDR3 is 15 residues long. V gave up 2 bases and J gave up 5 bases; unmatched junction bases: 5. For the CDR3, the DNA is TGTGCCAGCAGTGAATTGGGGACAGGGGTGACTGAAGCTTTCTTT. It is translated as CASSELGTGVTEAFF.

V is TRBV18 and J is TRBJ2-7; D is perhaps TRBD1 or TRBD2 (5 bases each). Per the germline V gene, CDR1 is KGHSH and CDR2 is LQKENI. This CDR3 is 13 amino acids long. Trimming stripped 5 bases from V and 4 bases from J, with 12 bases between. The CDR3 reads CASSEGMRYEQYF. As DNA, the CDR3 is TGTGCCAGCTCAGAGGGGATGAGGTACGAGCAGTACTTC.

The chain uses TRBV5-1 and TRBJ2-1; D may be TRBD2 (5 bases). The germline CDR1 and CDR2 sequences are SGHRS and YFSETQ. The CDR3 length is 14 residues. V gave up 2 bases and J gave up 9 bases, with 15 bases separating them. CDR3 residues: CASSFESLGGEQFF. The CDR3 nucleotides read TGCGCCAGCAGCTTTGAGTCCCTCGGAGGTGAGCAGTTCTTC.

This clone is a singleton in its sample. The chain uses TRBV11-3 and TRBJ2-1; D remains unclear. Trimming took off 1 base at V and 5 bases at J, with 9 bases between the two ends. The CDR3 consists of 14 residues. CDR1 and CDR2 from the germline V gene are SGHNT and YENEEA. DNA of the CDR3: TGTGCCAGCAGCTTAGTAGATAGAGACAATGAGCAGTTCTTC. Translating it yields CASSLVDRDNEQFF.